The source of this TCR beta chain is a study of cytomegalovirus exposure and HLA in healthy donors. This clone was counted only a few times. Primers for the PCR totalled 60 Vbeta and 13 Jbeta. Using immunoSEQ multiplex PCR, the repertoire was profiled, and TCRdb retains in-frame clones only, with some absent. The sample holds fewer than 200,000 clones, more than 9.5% seen once. Germline V gene sequence: CDR1 MNHEY, CDR2 SVGAGI. The CDR3 is 15 residues long. V lost 2 bases to trimming and J lost 0 bases, with 8 bases between them. This sequence was found in a man aged 45 to 65 in good health and CMV-seropositive. The specimen was PBMCs. V gene TRBV6-5 combines with J gene TRBJ1-5; D remains unclear. The CDR3 is CASSYSVYSNQPQHF. CDR3 bases: TGTGCCAGCAGTTACAGCGTCTATAGCAATCAGCCCCAGCATTTT.